This T cell receptor beta chain stems from a study of cytomegalovirus exposure and HLA in healthy donors. Amplification used 60 Vbeta primers and 13 Jbeta primers. Here immunoSEQ multiplex PCR was the method, and the copy in TCRdb shows in-frame clones only, minus some. This table has some 120,000 clones, roughly 75% appearing once. Notes on the study in general: An analysis done earlier found most TCR beta V segments productive about 87% or about 30% of the time.

Concerning this clone: The antigen is not known.

The CDR3 is 14 residues long. V trimming: 6 bases; J trimming: 6 bases; junction bases outside the gene matches: 3. Germline-derived CDR1 and CDR2 are SNHLY and FYNNEI. The TCR sequence derives from a female donor in good health and CMV-seronegative. The sequencing input was PBMCs. This chain links TRBV2 with TRBJ2-3; 13 nucleotides agree with TRBD2. Here the CDR3 DNA reads TGTGCCAGCAGGGGGACTAGCGGGGTGGATACGCAGTATTTT. Its translation is CASRGTSGVDTQYF.